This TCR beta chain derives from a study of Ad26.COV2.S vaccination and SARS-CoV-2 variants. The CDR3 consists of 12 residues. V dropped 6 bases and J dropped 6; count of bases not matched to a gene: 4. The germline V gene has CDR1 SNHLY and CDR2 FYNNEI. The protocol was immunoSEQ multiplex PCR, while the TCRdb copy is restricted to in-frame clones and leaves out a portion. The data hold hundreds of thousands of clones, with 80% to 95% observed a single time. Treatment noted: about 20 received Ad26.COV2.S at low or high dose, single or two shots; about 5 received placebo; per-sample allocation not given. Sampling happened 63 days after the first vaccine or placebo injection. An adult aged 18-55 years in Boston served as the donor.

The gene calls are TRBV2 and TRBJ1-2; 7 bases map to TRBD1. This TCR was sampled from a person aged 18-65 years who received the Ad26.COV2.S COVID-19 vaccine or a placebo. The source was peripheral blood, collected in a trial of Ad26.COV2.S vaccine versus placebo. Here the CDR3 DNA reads TGTGCCAGCAGGTCCGGGACAGATGGCTACACCTTC. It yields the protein CASRSGTDGYTF.